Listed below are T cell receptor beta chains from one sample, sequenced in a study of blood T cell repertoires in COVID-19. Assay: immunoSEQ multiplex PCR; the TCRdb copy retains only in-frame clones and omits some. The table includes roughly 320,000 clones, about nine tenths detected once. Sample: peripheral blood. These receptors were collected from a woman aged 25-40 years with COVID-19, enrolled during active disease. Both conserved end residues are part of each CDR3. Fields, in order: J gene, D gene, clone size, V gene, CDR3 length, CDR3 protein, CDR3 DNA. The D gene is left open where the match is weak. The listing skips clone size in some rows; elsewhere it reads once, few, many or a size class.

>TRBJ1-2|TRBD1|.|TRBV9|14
CASSGIRQGGGYTF
TGTGCCAGCAGCGGAATCCGACAGGGAGGTGGCTACACCTTC
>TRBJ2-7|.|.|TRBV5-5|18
CASSFEMGAQGFSYEQYF
TGTGCCAGCAGCTTTGAAATGGGGGCGCAGGGATTCTCCTACGAGCAGTACTTC
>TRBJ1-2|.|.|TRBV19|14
CASSPIGGVFGYTF
TGTGCCAGTAGTCCTATCGGGGGGGTGTTCGGCTACACCTTC
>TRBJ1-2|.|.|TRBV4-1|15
CASSPGHIPNYGYTF
TGCGCCAGCAGCCCCGGACATATCCCTAACTATGGCTACACCTTC
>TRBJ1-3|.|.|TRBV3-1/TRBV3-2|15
CASSQGTVSGNTIYF
TGTGCCAGCAGCCAAGGGACAGTCTCTGGAAACACCATATATTTT
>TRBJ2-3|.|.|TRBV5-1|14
CASSLAGYTDTQYF
TGCGCCAGCAGCTTGGCCGGTTACACAGATACGCAGTATTTT
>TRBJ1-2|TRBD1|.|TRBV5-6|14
CASHPGQGSYGYTF
TGTGCCAGCCACCCCGGACAGGGATCTTATGGCTACACCTTC
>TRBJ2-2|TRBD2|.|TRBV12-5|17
CASGDSGTSGGTGELFF
TGTGCTAGTGGTGATTCCGGGACTAGCGGCGGCACCGGGGAGCTGTTTTTT
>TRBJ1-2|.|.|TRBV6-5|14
CASSPTIRNYGYTF
TGTGCCAGCAGTCCGACTATCAGAAACTATGGCTACACCTTC
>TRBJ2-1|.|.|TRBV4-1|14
CASSLEGVQNEQFF
TGCGCCAGCAGCCTCGAAGGGGTTCAGAATGAGCAGTTCTTC
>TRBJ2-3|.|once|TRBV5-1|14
CASSFGSSTDTQYF
TGCGCCAGCAGCTTTGGGAGTAGCACAGATACGCAGTATTTT
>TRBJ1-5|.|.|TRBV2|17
CASSDFVSAQSNQPQHF
TGTGCCAGCAGTGATTTTGTTTCCGCCCAGAGCAATCAGCCCCAGCATTTT
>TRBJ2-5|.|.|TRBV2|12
CAIDSSKETQYF
TGTGCCATCGACAGTTCCAAGGAGACCCAGTACTTC
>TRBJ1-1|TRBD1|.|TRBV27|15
CASRDLYRDRGRAFF
TGTGCCAGCAGGGACTTATACCGGGACAGGGGGAGAGCTTTCTTT
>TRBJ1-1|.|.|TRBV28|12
CASRSGGTEAFF
TGTGCCAGCAGGTCGGGGGGAACTGAAGCTTTCTTT
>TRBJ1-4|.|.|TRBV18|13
CASSWGANEKLFF
TGTGCCAGCTCATGGGGGGCTAATGAAAAACTGTTTTTT
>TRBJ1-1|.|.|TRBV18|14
CASSSQRLGTEAFF
TGTGCCAGCTCATCCCAGCGGTTGGGTACTGAAGCTTTCTTT
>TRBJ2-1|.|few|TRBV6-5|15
CASSYSGRTGNEQFF
TGTGCCAGCAGTTACTCTGGCAGGACGGGAAATGAGCAGTTCTTC
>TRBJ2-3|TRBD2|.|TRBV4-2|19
CASSQDMTSGGGNTDTQYF
TGTGCCAGCAGCCAAGATATGACTAGCGGGGGAGGGAACACAGATACGCAGTATTTT
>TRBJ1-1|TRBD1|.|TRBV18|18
CASSHITLGTGKNTEAFF
TGTGCCAGCTCACACATTACGCTTGGGACAGGGAAGAACACTGAAGCTTTCTTT
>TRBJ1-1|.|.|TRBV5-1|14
CASSLGWGSTEAFF
TGCGCCAGCAGCTTGGGTTGGGGCAGCACTGAAGCTTTCTTT
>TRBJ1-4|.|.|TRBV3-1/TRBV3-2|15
CASSQVWQGSEKLFF
TGTGCCAGCAGCCAAGTTTGGCAGGGGAGTGAAAAACTGTTTTTT
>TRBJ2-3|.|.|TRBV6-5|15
CASSYGGGLSDTQYF
TGTGCCAGCAGTTATGGGGGGGGGCTGTCAGATACGCAGTATTTT
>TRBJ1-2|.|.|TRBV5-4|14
CASESLGLGYGYTF
TGTGCCAGCGAGAGCTTGGGGCTTGGCTATGGCTACACCTTC
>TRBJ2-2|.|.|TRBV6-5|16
CASSYVQAMNTGELFF
TGTGCCAGCAGTTACGTCCAGGCGATGAACACCGGGGAGCTGTTTTTT
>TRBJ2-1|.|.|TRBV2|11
CASSGRNEQFF
TGTGCCAGCAGTGGTCGTAATGAGCAGTTCTTC
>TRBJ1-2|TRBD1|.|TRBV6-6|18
CASSHDRDRGYLERGYTF
TGTGCCAGCAGTCACGACAGGGACCGGGGATATCTCGAGCGGGGCTACACCTTC
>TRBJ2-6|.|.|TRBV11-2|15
CASSLSFGGANVLTF
TGTGCCAGCAGCCTTTCGTTCGGTGGGGCCAACGTCCTGACTTTC
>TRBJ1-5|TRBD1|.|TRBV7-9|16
CASSGGGNYSNQPQHF
TGTGCCAGCAGCGGAGGGGGCAACTATAGCAATCAGCCCCAGCATTTT
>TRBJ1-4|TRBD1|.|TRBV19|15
CASSISGTGSKLEFF
TGTGCCAGTAGTATATCGGGGACAGGGTCCAAACTGGAGTTTTTT
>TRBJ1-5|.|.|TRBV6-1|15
CASSDWGGSNQPQHF
TGTGCCAGCAGTGATTGGGGGGGCTCGAATCAGCCCCAGCATTTT
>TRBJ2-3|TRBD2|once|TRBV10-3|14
CAIKRGESTDTQYF
TGTGCCATTAAGCGGGGGGAGAGCACAGATACGCAGTATTTT
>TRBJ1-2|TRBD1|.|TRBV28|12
CASSTGLYGYTF
TGTGCCAGCTCGACAGGGCTCTATGGCTACACCTTC
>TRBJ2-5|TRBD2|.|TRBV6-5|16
CASSYSRSGGIETQYF
TGTGCCAGCAGTTACTCGAGGAGCGGGGGGATAGAGACCCAGTACTTC
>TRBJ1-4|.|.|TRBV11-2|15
CASRPVLGSGEKLFF
TGTGCCAGCAGGCCCGTTTTGGGCTCCGGTGAAAAACTGTTTTTT
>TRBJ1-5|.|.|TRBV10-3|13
CATRDRSAQPQHF
TGTGCCACCCGAGACAGAAGCGCTCAGCCCCAGCATTTT
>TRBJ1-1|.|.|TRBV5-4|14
CASSLEGESTEAFF
TGTGCCAGCAGCTTGGAGGGGGAGAGCACTGAAGCTTTCTTT
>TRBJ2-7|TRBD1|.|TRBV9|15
CASSVSGTGEYEQYF
TGTGCCAGCAGCGTCTCCGGGACAGGCGAATACGAGCAGTACTTC
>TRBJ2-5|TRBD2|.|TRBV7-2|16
CASSSGGLALGETQYF
TGTGCCAGCAGCTCTGGGGGACTAGCGTTGGGGGAGACCCAGTACTTC
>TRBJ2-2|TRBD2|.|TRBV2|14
CASNRGRDTGELFF
TGTGCCAGCAACCGGGGGAGGGACACCGGGGAGCTGTTTTTT
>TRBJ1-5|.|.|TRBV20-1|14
CSASPPGGHQPQHF
TGCAGTGCTAGTCCCCCCGGCGGGCATCAGCCCCAGCATTTT
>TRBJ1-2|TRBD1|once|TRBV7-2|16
CASSPSGQGANYGYTF
TGTGCCAGCAGCCCGAGTGGACAGGGGGCTAACTATGGCTACACCTTC
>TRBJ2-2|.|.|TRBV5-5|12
CASNSNTGELFF
TGTGCCAGCAACAGTAACACCGGGGAGCTGTTTTTT
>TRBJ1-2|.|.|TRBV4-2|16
CASSPDTGFPNYGYTF
TGTGCCAGCAGCCCCGATACAGGTTTTCCTAACTATGGCTACACCTTC
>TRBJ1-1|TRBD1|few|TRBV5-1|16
CASSLMGQGLNTEAFF
TGCGCCAGCAGCCTGATGGGACAGGGCTTGAACACTGAAGCTTTCTTT
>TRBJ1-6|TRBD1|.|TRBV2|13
CASSSTGNSPLHF
TGTGCCAGCAGTTCGACAGGGAACTCACCCCTCCACTTT
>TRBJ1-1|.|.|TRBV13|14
CASSPGQTNTEAFF
TGTGCCAGCAGCCCCGGACAGACGAACACTGAAGCTTTCTTT
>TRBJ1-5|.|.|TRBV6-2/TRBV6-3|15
CASSRSVAGNQPQHF
TGTGCCAGCAGTCGCAGCGTGGCGGGCAATCAGCCCCAGCATTTT
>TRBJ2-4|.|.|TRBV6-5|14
CASSYSFASNIQYF
TGTGCCAGCAGTTACTCCTTTGCCAGTAACATTCAGTACTTC
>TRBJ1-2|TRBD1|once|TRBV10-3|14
CAISERDRGLGYTF
TGTGCCATCAGTGAGCGGGACAGGGGGCTAGGCTACACCTTC
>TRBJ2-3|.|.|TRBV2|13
CASLKGWADTQYF
TGTGCCAGTCTTAAGGGGTGGGCAGATACGCAGTATTTT
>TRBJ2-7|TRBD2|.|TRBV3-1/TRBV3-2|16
CASSPQGSGGAYEQYF
TGTGCCAGCAGCCCACAAGGGAGCGGGGGGGCCTACGAGCAGTACTTC
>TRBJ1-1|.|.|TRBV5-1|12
CASSTYQGIAFF
TGCGCCAGCAGCACTTATCAGGGGATAGCTTTCTTT
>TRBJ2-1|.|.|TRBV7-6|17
CASSFGRAGPRWNEQFF
TGTGCCAGCAGCTTCGGTCGAGCGGGTCCCCGCTGGAATGAGCAGTTCTTC